Sequencing of this T cell receptor (beta chain) was carried out in a study of T cell responses to AZD1222 COVID-19 vaccine. Points on this clone: Its target is not known.

Study observations and caveats: Nearly half of spike-specific TCRs reportedly target unmutated variant regions. Just 6 or 7 people given AZD1222 tested seropositive at baseline.

The data were produced by immunoSEQ multiplex PCR, yet TCRdb's version contains in-frame clones alone and is incomplete. The sample has tens of thousands of clones, 89% seen once. The sequence was obtained from an adult who received the AZD1222 COVID-19 vaccine. Sequenced material: peripheral blood, taken 28 days after the second AZD1222 dose.

CDR3 protein: CAISLGPGDTIYF. The CDR3 coding sequence is TGTGCCATCAGTTTGGGGCCAGGTGACACCATATATTTT. The chain carries TRBV10-3 and TRBJ1-3; D may be TRBD1 (5 bases). The CDR3 covers 13 residues. V lost 5 bases and J 8 bases, leaving 13 bases between the germline ends. CDR1 is ENHRY and CDR2 is SYGVKD in the germline V gene.